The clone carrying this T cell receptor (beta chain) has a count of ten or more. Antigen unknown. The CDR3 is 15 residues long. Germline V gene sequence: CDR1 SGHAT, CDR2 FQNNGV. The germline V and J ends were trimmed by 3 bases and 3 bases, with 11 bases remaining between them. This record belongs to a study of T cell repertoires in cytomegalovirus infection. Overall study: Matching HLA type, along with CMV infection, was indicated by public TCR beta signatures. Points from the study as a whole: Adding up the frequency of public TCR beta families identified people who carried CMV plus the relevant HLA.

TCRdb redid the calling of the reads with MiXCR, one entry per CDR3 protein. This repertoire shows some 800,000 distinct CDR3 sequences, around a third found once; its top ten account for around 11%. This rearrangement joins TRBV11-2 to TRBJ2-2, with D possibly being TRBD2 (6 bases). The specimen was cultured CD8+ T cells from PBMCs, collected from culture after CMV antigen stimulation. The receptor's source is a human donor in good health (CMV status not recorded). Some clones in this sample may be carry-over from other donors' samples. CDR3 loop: CASSFPGDYTGELFF. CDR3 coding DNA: TGTGCCAGCAGCTTTCCGGGGGACTACACCGGGGAGCTGTTTTTT. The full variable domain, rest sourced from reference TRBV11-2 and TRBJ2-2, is EAGVAQSPRYKIIEKRQSVAFWCNPISGHATLYWYQQILGQGPKLLIQFQNNGVVDDSQLPKDRFSAERLKGVDSTLKIQPAKLEDSAVYLCASSFPGDYTGELFFGEGSRLTVL.